Here is one T cell receptor beta chain with its context. The antigen remains undetermined. CDR3 size: 16 residues. After removal of 5 bases from V and 6 bases from J, the junction contained 12 bases not matched to a gene. Germline CDR1 is SGDLS and CDR2 is YYNGEE. The sample originates from a study of T cell responses to AZD1222 COVID-19 vaccine. Study context: Second doses that came at about 4 or about 12 weeks were put together. Findings and limits, study-wide: Baseline antibody screening turned up just a handful of seropositive AZD1222 recipients. Variant regions that are unmutated are reportedly the target of nearly half of spike-specific TCRs. White British people made up most donors, females outnumbered males, and clonal diversity was possibly underestimated.

TCRdb's copy holds only in-frame clones and misses some; the assay was immunoSEQ multiplex PCR. Of approximately 110,000 clones in the sample, about 88% were seen once. J is TRBJ2-2 and V is TRBV9, with 8 bases matching TRBD1. The clonotype was recovered from an adult in good health. Sequenced material: peripheral blood, taken on day 0 of AZD1222 vaccination. The CDR3 loop is CASSPKAGGAAGELFF. DNA for the CDR3: TGTGCCAGCAGTCCTAAAGCAGGGGGCGCGGCCGGGGAGCTGTTTTTT.